These T cell receptor beta chains were read from a single sample in a study of control samples from healthy donors and cancer patients. TCRdb's copy holds only in-frame clones and misses some; the assay was immunoSEQ multiplex PCR. This sample has 150,000 or so clones, with over 85% found just once. The sequenced material came from blood. The receptor set was obtained from a man aged 18 to 29 in good health. The CDR3 runs from the conserved cysteine through the conserved F or W. D genes are given only for firm matches. Size is omitted from some rows. Given values are once, few, many or a class for expanded clones.

.	TRBJ1-2	TRBV4-1	.	CASSQVGVYGYTF	TGCGCCAGCAGCCAAGTCGGGGTGTATGGCTACACCTTC
.	TRBJ1-5	TRBV2	.	CASSEVLTIHNQPQHF	TGTGCCAGCAGTGAAGTCCTGACAATTCATAATCAGCCCCAGCATTTT
.	TRBJ2-1	TRBV15	.	CATSRNSGAGNNEQFF	TGTGCCACCAGCAGGAATAGTGGGGCAGGTAACAATGAGCAGTTCTTC
.	TRBJ2-7	TRBV28	.	CASIGVTYEQYF	TGTGCCAGCATTGGCGTTACCTACGAGCAGTACTTC
.	TRBJ2-7	TRBV28	TRBD1	CASRPPWGTGSYEQYF	TGTGCCAGCAGACCCCCCTGGGGGACAGGGAGCTACGAGCAGTACTTC
once	TRBJ2-5	TRBV29-1	TRBD2	CSVESPSGGEETQYF	TGCAGCGTTGAATCGCCTAGCGGGGGGGAAGAGACCCAGTACTTC
.	TRBJ2-1	TRBV7-2	.	CASSLYRGGYNEQFF	TGTGCCAGCAGCTTATACAGGGGAGGCTACAATGAGCAGTTCTTC
.	TRBJ2-7	TRBV27	.	CASRSVRTSYEQYF	TGTGCCAGCAGATCCGTTCGGACATCCTACGAGCAGTACTTC
.	TRBJ1-4	TRBV7-2	.	CASSPPGAVREKLFF	TGTGCCAGCAGCCCCCCCGGAGCAGTCCGGGAAAAACTGTTTTTT
few	TRBJ2-3	TRBV5-6	.	CASSLEPQGAQYF	TGTGCCAGCAGCTTGGAGCCGCAGGGTGCGCAGTATTTT
.	TRBJ2-5	TRBV11-2	TRBD2	CASSLRLAEQETQYF	TGTGCCAGCAGCTTAAGGCTAGCGGAGCAAGAGACCCAGTACTTC
.	TRBJ2-7	TRBV10-3	TRBD1	CAISENVRGQGYEQYF	TGTGCCATCAGTGAGAACGTGAGGGGACAGGGCTACGAGCAGTACTTC
.	TRBJ2-2	TRBV7-9	.	CASSLDGELFF	TGTGCCAGCAGCTTAGACGGGGAGCTGTTTTTT
.	TRBJ1-4	TRBV28	.	CASSTQRKLFF	TGTGCCAGCAGCACCCAGCGAAAACTGTTTTTT
.	TRBJ1-4	TRBV7-8	.	CASSFNPRLSEKLFF	TGTGCCAGCAGCTTTAATCCGCGACTCTCAGAAAAACTGTTTTTT
.	TRBJ1-4	TRBV3-1/TRBV3-2	.	CASSQVQVGNEKLFF	TGTGCCAGCAGCCAAGTCCAGGTGGGGAATGAAAAACTGTTTTTT
few	TRBJ2-5	TRBV4-3	.	CASSQVTGETQYF	TGCGCCAGCAGCCAAGTCACAGGGGAGACCCAGTACTTC
.	TRBJ1-2	TRBV3-1/TRBV3-2	.	CASSQDWTGGSRDGYTF	TGTGCCAGCAGCCAGGACTGGACGGGGGGAAGTCGGGATGGCTACACCTTC
once	TRBJ2-7	TRBV2	.	CASSDSTVETYEQYF	TGTGCCAGCAGTGATAGTACAGTGGAGACCTACGAGCAGTACTTC
.	TRBJ2-1	TRBV15	.	CATSRGLAYNEQFF	TGTGCCACCAGCAGAGGACTAGCCTACAATGAGCAGTTCTTC